This entry describes one T cell receptor beta chain. Its specificity is unknown. The sample is drawn from a study of shared clonotypes between healthy human individuals. Study background: The donor pool was made up of a couple of women and three men aged 18 to 49. General observations from the study: Sampling was confined to blood; repertoires within tissues likely differ.

Extraction of genomic DNA in unsorted samples used about 81 million PBMCs. Germline V gene sequence: CDR1 SGHTA, CDR2 FQGTGA. This CDR3 comprises 15 residues. The V gene lost 1 base and the J gene lost 2 bases, with 10 bases spanning the gap. Sequencing used immunoSEQ multiplex PCR; TCRdb keeps in-frame clones, though not all of them. The sample holds 450,000 to 500,000 clones; around 80% are singletons and the top ten take 12%. What was sequenced was PBMCs. This TCR came from a woman aged 40 to 50 in good health. Some clones in this sample may be carry-over from other donors' samples. The rearrangement joins TRBV7-3 to TRBJ2-3, with D perhaps TRBD2 (5 bases). CDR3 sequence reads: CASSLIGLSTDTQYF. In DNA, the CDR3 is TGTGCCAGCAGCTTAATAGGACTGTCCACAGATACGCAGTATTTT.